These 4 T cell receptor beta chains share one sample of origin, sequenced in a study of cytomegalovirus exposure and HLA in healthy donors. Amplification used 60 Vbeta primers and 13 Jbeta primers. Only in-frame clones appear in the TCRdb table, and some are missing; sequencing was by immunoSEQ multiplex PCR. This table lists roughly 82,000 clones. Sequenced material: PBMCs. Receptors were obtained from a woman between 55 and 75 years old in good health and CMV-seronegative.

This chain joins TRBV7-3 and TRBJ2-7; D possibly corresponds to TRBD2 (6 bases). The V end was cut by 1 base, the J end by 0 bases, with 7 bases between. Germline values: CDR1 SGHTA, CDR2 FQGTGA. CDR3 length: 14 amino acids. CDR3 residues: CASSLRRDSYEQYF. The CDR3 DNA sequence: TGTGCCAGCAGCTTAAGGCGGGACTCCTACGAGCAGTACTTC.

The chain is built from TRBV5-1 and TRBJ2-7; no clear D. This CDR3 has 14 residues. Trimming shortened V by 1 base and J by 6 bases, and 14 bases separated the two germline ends. In germline, CDR1 is SGHRS, CDR2 YFSETQ. CDR3 residues: CASSLRLDPGEQYF. CDR3 DNA sequence: TGCGCCAGCAGCTTGAGGCTAGACCCCGGCGAGCAGTACTTC. The full variable domain, its missing parts supplied by reference TRBV5-1 and TRBJ2-7, is KAGVTQTPRYLIKTRGQQVTLSCSPISGHRSVSWYQQTPGQGLQFLFEYFSETQRNKGNFPGRFSGRQFSNSRSEMNVSTLELGDSALYLCASSLRLDPGEQYFGPGTRLTVT.

This rearrangement joins TRBV9 to TRBJ1-4; 8 bases map to TRBD1. Germline V CDR1 and CDR2: SGDLS, YYNGEE. V was clipped by 2 bases and J by 6 bases; unmatched bases: 3. CDR3 length: 14 amino acids. The CDR3 bases are TGTGCCAGCAGCGTTCCAGGGGGCGATGAAAAACTGTTTTTT. It is translated as CASSVPGGDEKLFF.

This sequence joins TRBV15 and TRBJ2-1; TRBD2 is a possible D gene (5 bases). Germline CDR1 reads LNHNV; CDR2 reads YYDKDF (reference sequence). V gave up 2 bases and J gave up 2 bases, with 13 bases separating them. This CDR3 is built from 16 residues. The CDR3 nucleotides are TGTGCCACCAGCAGATCCGGGATCAAGCCCTACAATGAGCAGTTCTTC. This sequence encodes CATSRSGIKPYNEQFF.